This T cell receptor beta chain was sequenced during a study of early T cells in non-severe SARS-CoV-2 infection. Separate cDNA molecules each had unique molecular identifiers attached to them. TCRdb called the 5' RACE reads again in MiXCR, with one record for every CDR3 protein. Of 35,000 to 45,000 distinct CDR3 sequences listed, about 7.4% are singletons. This CDR3 has 16 amino acids. Trimming removed 2 bases at V and 1 base at J, with 11 bases between. Germline V gives CDR1 LNHDA, CDR2 SQIVND (reference sequence). This clonotype was detected a few times. The sequencing used whole blood, collected at baseline. The chain uses TRBV19 and TRBJ2-2; D not certain. The origin of this receptor is an adult who was a healthcare worker with PCR-confirmed SARS-CoV-2 infection or an uninfected control (not recorded which). The CDR3 coding sequence is TGTGCCAGTAGTATAATTTACAGCTTGAACACCGGGGAGCTGTTTTTT. Encoded protein: CASSIIYSLNTGELFF.